The rows below give T cell receptor beta chains drawn from one sample of a study of technical replicates of blood from a handful of donors. This table comes from immunoSEQ multiplex PCR, and its TCRdb copy is limited to in-frame clones, with some not included. The sample lists some 90,000 clones, about 95% occurring once. Sequencing was carried out using T cells isolated from PBMCs. These receptors originate from a human donor in good health. CDR3s include the opening cysteine and the closing phenylalanine or tryptophan. The D gene is left open where the match is weak. Clone size, where shown, is once, few, many, or a class for clones that have expanded.

j_call: TRBJ2-2
clone_size: .
v_call: TRBV9
d_call: TRBD2
cdr3_aa: CASSVGASGNTGELFF
cdr3_nt: TGTGCCAGCAGCGTAGGTGCTAGCGGGAACACCGGGGAGCTGTTTTTT

j_call: TRBJ2-5
clone_size: few
v_call: TRBV10-3
d_call: TRBD2
cdr3_aa: CAISESTSVETQYF
cdr3_nt: TGTGCCATCAGTGAGTCGACTAGCGTAGAGACCCAGTACTTC

j_call: TRBJ2-3
clone_size: .
v_call: TRBV5-4
d_call: TRBD2
cdr3_aa: CASSADRAMAGGPSDTQYF
cdr3_nt: TGTGCCAGCAGCGCTGACAGGGCCATGGCGGGAGGGCCGTCAGATACGCAGTATTTT

j_call: TRBJ2-1
clone_size: .
v_call: TRBV5-4
d_call: .
cdr3_aa: CASAGRDYNEQFF
cdr3_nt: TGTGCCAGCGCTGGACGGGACTACAATGAGCAGTTCTTC

j_call: TRBJ1-1
clone_size: .
v_call: TRBV20-1
d_call: .
cdr3_aa: CSVRQYTEAFF
cdr3_nt: TGCAGCGTTAGACAGTACACTGAAGCTTTCTTT

j_call: TRBJ2-2
clone_size: .
v_call: TRBV5-1
d_call: .
cdr3_aa: CASSLSTNTGELFF
cdr3_nt: TGCGCCAGCAGTCTTAGCACGAACACCGGGGAGCTGTTTTTT

j_call: TRBJ1-3
clone_size: .
v_call: TRBV4-2
d_call: .
cdr3_aa: CASSHGQLGNTIYF
cdr3_nt: TGTGCCAGCAGCCATGGACAGCTTGGAAACACCATATATTTT

j_call: TRBJ1-5
clone_size: .
v_call: TRBV28
d_call: .
cdr3_aa: CASITGGLDQPQHF
cdr3_nt: TGTGCCAGCATAACGGGAGGGCTGGACCAGCCCCAGCATTTT

j_call: TRBJ1-2
clone_size: once
v_call: TRBV5-1
d_call: .
cdr3_aa: CASSLGGPTYF
cdr3_nt: TGCGCCAGCAGCTTGGGCGGTCCTACCTACTTC

j_call: TRBJ1-3
clone_size: .
v_call: TRBV25-1
d_call: .
cdr3_aa: CASSDAGSGNTIYF
cdr3_nt: TGTGCCAGCAGTGATGCCGGGTCTGGAAACACCATATATTTT

j_call: TRBJ2-3
clone_size: .
v_call: TRBV5-1
d_call: .
cdr3_aa: CASSLDGHSTDTQYF
cdr3_nt: TGCGCCAGCAGCTTGGATGGACATAGCACAGATACGCAGTATTTT

j_call: TRBJ2-7
clone_size: .
v_call: TRBV5-1
d_call: .
cdr3_aa: CASSLGGRYEQYF
cdr3_nt: TGCGCCAGCAGCTTGGGAGGGAGATACGAGCAGTACTTC

j_call: TRBJ2-7
clone_size: .
v_call: TRBV5-1
d_call: TRBD1
cdr3_aa: CASSFGTGIHEQYF
cdr3_nt: TGCGCCAGCAGCTTCGGGACAGGGATCCACGAGCAGTACTTC